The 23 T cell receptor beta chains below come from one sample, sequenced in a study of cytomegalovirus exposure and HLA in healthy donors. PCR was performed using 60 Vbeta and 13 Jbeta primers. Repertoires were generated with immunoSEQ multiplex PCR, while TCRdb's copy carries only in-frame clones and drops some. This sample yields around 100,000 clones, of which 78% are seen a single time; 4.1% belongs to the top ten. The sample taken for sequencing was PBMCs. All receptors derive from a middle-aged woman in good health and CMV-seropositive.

The CDR3 reads CASSLGGVGETQYF. The CDR3 nucleotides read TGTGCCAGCAGCTTGGGGGGGGTTGGAGAGACCCAGTACTTC. V and J are TRBV5-4 and TRBJ2-5, with D possibly matching TRBD2 (6 bases). This CDR3 is 14 amino acids long. Trimming left V 0 bases short and J 4 bases short, with 10 bases between. CDR1 and CDR2 (germline): SGHNT, YYREEE (reference sequence). The complete variable domain, with remaining parts taken from reference TRBV5-4 and TRBJ2-5, reads ETGVTQSPTHLIKTRGQQVTLRCSSQSGHNTVSWYQQALGQGPQFIFQYYREEENGRGNFPPRFSGLQFPNYSSELNVNALELDDSALYLCASSLGGVGETQYFGPGTRLLVL.

Written as DNA, the CDR3 is TGTGCCAGCAGTTCGACGAGGGAGACCCAGTACTTC. As protein: CASSSTRETQYF. The genes are TRBV28 and TRBJ2-5; D is uncertain. Germline V gene data show CDR1 as MDHEN and CDR2 as SYDVKM. V was clipped by 4 bases and J by 5 bases, with 8 bases between them. This CDR3 region has 12 residues.

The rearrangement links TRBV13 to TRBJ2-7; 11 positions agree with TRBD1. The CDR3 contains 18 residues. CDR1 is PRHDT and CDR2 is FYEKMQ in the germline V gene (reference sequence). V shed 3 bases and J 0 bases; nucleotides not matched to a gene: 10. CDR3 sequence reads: CASSLGQGERGSSYEQYF. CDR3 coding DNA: TGTGCCAGCAGCTTGGGACAGGGGGAAAGGGGTAGCTCCTACGAGCAGTACTTC.

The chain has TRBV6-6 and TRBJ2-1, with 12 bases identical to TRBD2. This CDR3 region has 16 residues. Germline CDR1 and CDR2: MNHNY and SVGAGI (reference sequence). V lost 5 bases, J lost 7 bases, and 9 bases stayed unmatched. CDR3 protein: CASSLAGGGVRNEQFF. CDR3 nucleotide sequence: TGTGCCAGCAGTCTAGCGGGAGGGGGAGTGAGGAATGAGCAGTTCTTC.

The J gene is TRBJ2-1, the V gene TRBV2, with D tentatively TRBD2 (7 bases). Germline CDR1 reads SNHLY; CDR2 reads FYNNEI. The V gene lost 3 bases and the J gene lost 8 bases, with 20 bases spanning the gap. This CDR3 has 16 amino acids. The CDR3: CASSDGLRGRVDEQFF. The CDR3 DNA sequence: TGTGCCAGCAGTGATGGGTTGCGGGGGCGCGTGGATGAGCAGTTCTTC. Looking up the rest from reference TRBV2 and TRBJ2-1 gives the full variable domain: EPEVTQTPSHQVTQMGQEVILRCVPISNHLYFYWYRQILGQKVEFLVSFYNNEISEKSEIFDDQFSVERPDGSNFTLKIRSTKLEDSAMYFCASSDGLRGRVDEQFFGPGTRLTVL.

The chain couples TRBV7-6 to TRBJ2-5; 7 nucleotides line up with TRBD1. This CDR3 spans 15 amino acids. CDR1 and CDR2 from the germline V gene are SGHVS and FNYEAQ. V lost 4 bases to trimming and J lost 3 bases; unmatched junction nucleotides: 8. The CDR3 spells CASSSTGFDEETQYF. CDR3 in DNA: TGTGCCAGCAGCTCGACAGGGTTTGACGAAGAGACCCAGTACTTC.

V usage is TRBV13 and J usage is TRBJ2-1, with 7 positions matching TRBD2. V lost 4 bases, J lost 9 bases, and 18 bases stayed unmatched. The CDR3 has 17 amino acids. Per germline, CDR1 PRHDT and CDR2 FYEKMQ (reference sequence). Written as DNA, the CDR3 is TGTGCCAGCAGCTCCCCCGGTGCGGGAGTGGTCCGGTTTGAGCAGTTCTTC. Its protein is CASSSPGAGVVRFEQFF.

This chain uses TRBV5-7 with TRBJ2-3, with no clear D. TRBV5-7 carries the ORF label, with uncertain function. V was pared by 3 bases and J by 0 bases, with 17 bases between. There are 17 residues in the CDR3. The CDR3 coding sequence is TGTGCCAGCAGCTCTGTGCGGCCCTCTCCTAGCACAGATACGCAGTATTTT. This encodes CASSSVRPSPSTDTQYF.

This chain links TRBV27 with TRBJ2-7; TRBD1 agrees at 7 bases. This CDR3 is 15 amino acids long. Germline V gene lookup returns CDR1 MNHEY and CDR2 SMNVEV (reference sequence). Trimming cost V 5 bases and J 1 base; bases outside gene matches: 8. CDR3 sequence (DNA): TGTGCCAGCAGTCCAGGGACAGTCATTTCCTACGAGCAGTACTTC. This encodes CASSPGTVISYEQYF.

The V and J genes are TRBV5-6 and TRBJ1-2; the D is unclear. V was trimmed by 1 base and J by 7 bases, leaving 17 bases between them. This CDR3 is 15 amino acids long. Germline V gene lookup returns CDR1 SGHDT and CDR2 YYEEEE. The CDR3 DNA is TGTGCCAGCAGCTTGAGCGACTCGGATCCCCGTGGCTACACCTTC. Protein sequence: CASSLSDSDPRGYTF.

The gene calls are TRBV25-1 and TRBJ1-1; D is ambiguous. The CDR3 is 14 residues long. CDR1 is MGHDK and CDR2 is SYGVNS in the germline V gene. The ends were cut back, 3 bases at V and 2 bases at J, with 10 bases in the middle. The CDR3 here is CASSDRAENTEAFF. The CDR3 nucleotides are TGTGCCAGCAGTGATCGCGCGGAAAACACTGAAGCTTTCTTT.

The CDR3: CASSSRLTGEAFF. The CDR3 bases are TGTGCCAGCAGCTCGAGACTGACAGGGGAAGCTTTCTTT. The genes are TRBV14 and TRBJ1-1; 7 nucleotides line up with TRBD1. Trimming removed 5 bases from V and 8 bases from J; junction bases left unmatched: 8. This CDR3 has 13 amino acids. The germline V gene encodes CDR1 SGHDN and CDR2 FVKESK.

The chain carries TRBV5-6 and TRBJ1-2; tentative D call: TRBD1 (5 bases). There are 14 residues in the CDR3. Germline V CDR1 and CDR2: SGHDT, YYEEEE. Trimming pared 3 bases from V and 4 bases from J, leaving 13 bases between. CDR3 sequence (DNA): TGTGCCAGCAGCTGGAGTAGGGGAAGCTATGGCTACACCTTC. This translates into CASSWSRGSYGYTF.

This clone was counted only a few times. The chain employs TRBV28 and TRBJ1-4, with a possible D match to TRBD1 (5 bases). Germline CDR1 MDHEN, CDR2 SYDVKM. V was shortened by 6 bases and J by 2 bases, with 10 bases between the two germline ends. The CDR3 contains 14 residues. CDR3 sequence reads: CASRPGFTNEKLFF. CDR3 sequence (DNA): TGTGCCAGCAGACCAGGGTTCACTAATGAAAAACTGTTTTTT.

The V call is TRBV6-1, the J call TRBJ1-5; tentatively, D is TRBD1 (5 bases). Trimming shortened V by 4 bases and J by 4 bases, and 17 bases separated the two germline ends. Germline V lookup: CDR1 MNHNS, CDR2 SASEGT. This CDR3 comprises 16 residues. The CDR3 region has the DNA TGTGCCAGCAGTGGCCGCGAAGGGGCGTGGAATCAGCCCCAGCATTTT. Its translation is CASSGREGAWNQPQHF.

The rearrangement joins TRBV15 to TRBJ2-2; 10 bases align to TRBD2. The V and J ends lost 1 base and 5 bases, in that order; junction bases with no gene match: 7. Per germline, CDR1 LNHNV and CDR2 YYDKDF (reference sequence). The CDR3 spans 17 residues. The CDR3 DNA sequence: TGTGCCACCAGCAGAGTTCTAGCGGGAGTCGGGACCGGGGAGCTGTTTTTT. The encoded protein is CATSRVLAGVGTGELFF.

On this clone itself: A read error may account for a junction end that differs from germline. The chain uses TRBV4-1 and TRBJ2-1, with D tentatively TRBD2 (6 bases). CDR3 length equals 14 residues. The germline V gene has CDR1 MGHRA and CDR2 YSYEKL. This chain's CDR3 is CATSRGGEDNEQFF. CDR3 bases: TGCGCCACCAGCCGTGGCGGGGAGGACAATGAGCAGTTCTTC.

The CDR3 bases are TGTGCCAGCAGCTTAGGTAGCGGGAGGGTCAATGAGCAGTTCTTC. Its protein product is CASSLGSGRVNEQFF. The chain couples TRBV13 to TRBJ2-1; 11 bases fit TRBD2. This CDR3 spans 15 amino acids. The trim removed 0 bases at V and 6 bases at J, leaving 1 base unmatched. Per the germline V gene, CDR1 is PRHDT and CDR2 is FYEKMQ (reference sequence).

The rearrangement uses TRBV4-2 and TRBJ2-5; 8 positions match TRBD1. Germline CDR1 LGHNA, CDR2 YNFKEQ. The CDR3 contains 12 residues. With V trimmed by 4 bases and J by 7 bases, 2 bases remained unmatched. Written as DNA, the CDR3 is TGTGCCAGCAGCCTACAGGGGGTGACCCAGTACTTC. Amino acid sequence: CASSLQGVTQYF.

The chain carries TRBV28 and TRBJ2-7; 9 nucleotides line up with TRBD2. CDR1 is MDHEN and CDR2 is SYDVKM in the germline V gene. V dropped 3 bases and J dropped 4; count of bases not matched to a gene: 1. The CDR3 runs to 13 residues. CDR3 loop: CASSFLAGYEQYF. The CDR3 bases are TGTGCCAGCAGTTTTCTAGCGGGGTACGAGCAGTACTTC.

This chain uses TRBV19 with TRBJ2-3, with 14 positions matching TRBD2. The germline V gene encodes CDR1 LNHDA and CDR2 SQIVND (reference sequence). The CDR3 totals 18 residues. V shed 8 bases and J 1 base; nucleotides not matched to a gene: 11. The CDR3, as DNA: TGTGCCAGTCCGGGACTAGCGGGAGAGGGAGCGGGCACAGATACGCAGTATTTT. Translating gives CASPGLAGEGAGTDTQYF.

CDR3 in DNA: TGTGCCAGCAGCCAGATCTCTGGGGCCAACGTCCTGACTTTC. Translating it yields CASSQISGANVLTF. The chain has TRBV6-1 and TRBJ2-6; D not resolved. Germline V gene sequence: CDR1 MNHNS, CDR2 SASEGT. Trimming removed 6 bases from V and 0 bases from J, with 6 bases in between. This CDR3 is 14 amino acids long.

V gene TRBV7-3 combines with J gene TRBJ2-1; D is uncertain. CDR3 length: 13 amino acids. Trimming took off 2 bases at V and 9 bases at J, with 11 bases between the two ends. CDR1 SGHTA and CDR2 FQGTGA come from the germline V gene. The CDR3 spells CASSLSIAGEQFF. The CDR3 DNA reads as TGTGCCAGCAGCTTATCGATTGCAGGTGAGCAGTTCTTC.